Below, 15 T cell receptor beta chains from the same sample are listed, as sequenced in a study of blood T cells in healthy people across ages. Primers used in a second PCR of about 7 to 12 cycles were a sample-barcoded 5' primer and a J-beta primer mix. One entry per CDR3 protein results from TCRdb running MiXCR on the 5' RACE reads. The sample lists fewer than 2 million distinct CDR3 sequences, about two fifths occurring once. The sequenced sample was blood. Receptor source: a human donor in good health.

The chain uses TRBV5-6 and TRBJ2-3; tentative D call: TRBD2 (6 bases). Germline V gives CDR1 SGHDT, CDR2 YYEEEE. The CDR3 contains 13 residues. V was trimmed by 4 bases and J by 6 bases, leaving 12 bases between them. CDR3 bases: TGTGCCAGCAGCACACCGGCGGGGGATACGCAGTATTTT. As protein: CASSTPAGDTQYF.

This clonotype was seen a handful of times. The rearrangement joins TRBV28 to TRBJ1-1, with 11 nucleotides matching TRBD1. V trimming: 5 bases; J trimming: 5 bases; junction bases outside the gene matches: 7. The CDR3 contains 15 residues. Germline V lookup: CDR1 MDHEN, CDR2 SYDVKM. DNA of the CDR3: TGTGCCAGCAGTGATGGACAGGGGGCAGGTACTGAAGCTTTCTTT. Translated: CASSDGQGAGTEAFF.

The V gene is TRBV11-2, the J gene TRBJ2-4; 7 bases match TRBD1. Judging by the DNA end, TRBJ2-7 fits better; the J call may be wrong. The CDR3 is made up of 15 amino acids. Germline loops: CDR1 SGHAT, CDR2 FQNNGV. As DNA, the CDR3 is TGTGCCAGCAGCTTAAGAACCACAGGGGCTTCCGAGCAGTACTTC. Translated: CASSLRTTGASEQYF.

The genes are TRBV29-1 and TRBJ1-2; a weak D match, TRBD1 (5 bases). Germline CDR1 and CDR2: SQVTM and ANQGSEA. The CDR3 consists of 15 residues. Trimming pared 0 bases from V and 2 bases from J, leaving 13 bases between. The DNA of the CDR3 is TGCAGCGTTGAAGATCAGGAGGGGAACAACTATGGCTACACCTTC. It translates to CSVEDQEGNNYGYTF.

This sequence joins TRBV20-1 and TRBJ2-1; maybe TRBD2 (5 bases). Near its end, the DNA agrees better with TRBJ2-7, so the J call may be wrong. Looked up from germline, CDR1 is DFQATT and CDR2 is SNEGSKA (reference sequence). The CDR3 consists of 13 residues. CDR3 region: CSATRGNLGEQYF. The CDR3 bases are TGCAGTGCTACTAGAGGGAATTTGGGCGAGCAGTACTTC.

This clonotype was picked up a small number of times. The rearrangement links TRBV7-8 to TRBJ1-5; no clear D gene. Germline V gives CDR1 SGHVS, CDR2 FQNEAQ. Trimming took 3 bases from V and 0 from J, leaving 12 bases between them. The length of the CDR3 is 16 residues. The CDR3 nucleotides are TGTGCCAGCAGCTTTCTACGGATAGGTAGCAATCAGCCCCAGCATTTT. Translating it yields CASSFLRIGSNQPQHF.

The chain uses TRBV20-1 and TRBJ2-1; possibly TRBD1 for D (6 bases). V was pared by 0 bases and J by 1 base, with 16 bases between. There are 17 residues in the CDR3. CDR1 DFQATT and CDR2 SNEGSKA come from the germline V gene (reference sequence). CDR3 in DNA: TGCAGTGCTAGAGATCGAAGTGCACAGGGTTCCTACAATGAGCAGTTCTTC. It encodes CSARDRSAQGSYNEQFF.

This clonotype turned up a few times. Here the CDR3 reads CSVEPVPYEQYF. In nucleotides, the CDR3 is TGCAGCGTTGAACCCGTACCCTACGAGCAGTACTTC. The rearrangement joins TRBV29-1 to TRBJ2-7; no clear D gene. V was cut by 2 bases and J by 2 bases, with 7 bases left in between. Germline CDR1 is SQVTM and CDR2 is ANQGSEA. This CDR3 is 12 amino acids long.

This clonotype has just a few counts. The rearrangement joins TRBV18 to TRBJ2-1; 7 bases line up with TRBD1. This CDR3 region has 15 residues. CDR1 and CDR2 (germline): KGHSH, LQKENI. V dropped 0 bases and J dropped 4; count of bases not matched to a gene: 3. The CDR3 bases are TGTGCCAGCTCACCACCCGGGACAGAGTACAATGAGCAGTTCTTC. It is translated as CASSPPGTEYNEQFF.

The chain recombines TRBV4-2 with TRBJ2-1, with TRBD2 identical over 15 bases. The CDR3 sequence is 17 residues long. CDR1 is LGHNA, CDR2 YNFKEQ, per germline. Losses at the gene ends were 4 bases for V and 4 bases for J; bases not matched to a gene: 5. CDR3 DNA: TGTGCCAGCAGCCGATTAGGACTAGCGGGGGGGTACAATGAGCAGTTCTTC. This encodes CASSRLGLAGGYNEQFF.

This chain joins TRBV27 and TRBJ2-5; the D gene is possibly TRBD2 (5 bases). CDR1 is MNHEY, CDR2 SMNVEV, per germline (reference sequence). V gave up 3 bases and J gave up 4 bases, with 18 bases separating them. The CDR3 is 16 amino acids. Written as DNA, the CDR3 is TGTGCCAGCAGTTTTGATCGGGGTTCTGTGGGAGAGACCCAGTACTTC. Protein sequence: CASSFDRGSVGETQYF.

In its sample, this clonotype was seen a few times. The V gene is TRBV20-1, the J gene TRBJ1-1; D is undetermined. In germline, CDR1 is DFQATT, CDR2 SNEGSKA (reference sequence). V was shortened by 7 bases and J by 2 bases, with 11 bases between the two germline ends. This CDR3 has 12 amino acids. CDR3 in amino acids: CSVSRGNTEAFF. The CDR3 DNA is TGCAGTGTTAGTCGGGGTAACACTGAAGCTTTCTTT.

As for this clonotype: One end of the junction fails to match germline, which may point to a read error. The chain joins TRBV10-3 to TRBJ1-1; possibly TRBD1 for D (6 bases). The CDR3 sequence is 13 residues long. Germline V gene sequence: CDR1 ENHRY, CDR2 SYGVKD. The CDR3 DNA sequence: TGTGCCATCCAAGGACAGATGAACGCTGAAGCTTTCTTT. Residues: CAIQGQMNAEAFF.

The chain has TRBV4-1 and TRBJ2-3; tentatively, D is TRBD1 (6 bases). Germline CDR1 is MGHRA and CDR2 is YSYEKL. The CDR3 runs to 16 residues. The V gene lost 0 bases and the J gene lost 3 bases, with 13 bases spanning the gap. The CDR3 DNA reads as TGCGCCAGCAGCCAAGAGGCAGGGGACGGGACAGATACGCAGTATTTT. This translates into CASSQEAGDGTDTQYF.

The CDR3 sequence: CASSKGGKGETQYF. The CDR3 DNA sequence: TGTGCCAGCAGCAAAGGGGGCAAAGGGGAGACCCAGTACTTC. The V and J genes are TRBV12-3 or TRBV12-4 and TRBJ2-5; 7 nucleotides agree with TRBD1. After removal of 6 bases from V and 5 bases from J, the junction contained 9 bases not matched to a gene. The CDR3 extends over 14 amino acids.